Listed below are T cell receptor beta chains from one sample, sequenced in a study of blood T cell repertoires in COVID-19. Only in-frame clones appear in the TCRdb table, and some are missing; sequencing was by immunoSEQ multiplex PCR. The repertoire has approximately 200,000 clones, 86% of them found once; the top ten carry approximately 2.9%. Input material: peripheral blood. The receptors shown here come from a woman between 25 and 40 years old with active or convalescent COVID-19. Each CDR3 is given with its conserved first and last residue. The D gene is left open where the match is weak. Expanded clones are given a class, and other clones once, few, many or no size at all.

>TRBJ2-2|TRBV2|.|TRBD2
TGTGCCAGCAGTGAAACGGGGGGAACCGGGGAGCTGTTTTTT
CASSETGGTGELFF
>TRBJ2-1|TRBV14|.|TRBD1
TGTGCCAGCAACAGGGGGCGGAATGAGCAGTTCTTC
CASNRGRNEQFF
>TRBJ2-7|TRBV5-4|.|.
TGTGCCAGCAGCTTTGGCAGCTACGAGCAGTACTTC
CASSFGSYEQYF
>TRBJ1-4|TRBV6-5|once|.
TGTGCCAGCAGCCCCAGGGGCAATGGTAATGAAAAACTGTTTTTT
CASSPRGNGNEKLFF
>TRBJ2-7|TRBV5-8|once|.
TGTGCCAGCAGTTACACAGGCTACGAGCAGTACTTC
CASSYTGYEQYF
>TRBJ2-7|TRBV7-9|.|.
TGTGCCAGCAGCCACAGGGACTACTCCTACGAGCAGTACTTC
CASSHRDYSYEQYF
>TRBJ2-7|TRBV6-6|.|.
TGTGCCAGCAGTTACGGACCGGGACAACTCTACGAGCAGTACTTC
CASSYGPGQLYEQYF
>TRBJ1-5|TRBV9|.|TRBD1
TGTGCCAGCAGCGTCGCCGGGACAGGAGGCGATCAGCCCCAGCATTTT
CASSVAGTGGDQPQHF
>TRBJ1-1|TRBV5-6|.|TRBD1
TGTGCCAGCAGCCGCCGACAAGGGGGCTCTACTGAAGCTTTCTTT
CASSRRQGGSTEAFF
>TRBJ2-1|TRBV10-3|many|TRBD2
TGTGCCATCAGTGAGACCCTTCTAGCGGGTGATTACAATGAGCAGTTCTTC
CAISETLLAGDYNEQFF
>TRBJ1-2|TRBV6-5|.|TRBD1
TGTGCCAGCAGTTCCGCAGGGGGGAGTAATGGCTACACCTTC
CASSSAGGSNGYTF
>TRBJ2-2|TRBV6-6|.|.
TGTGCCAGCATAGATGGGAGACAGGAGCTGTTTTTT
CASIDGRQELFF
>TRBJ2-5|TRBV28|few|TRBD1
TGTGCCAGCAGAAAGCAGGGGGTCCTCCAAGAGACCCAGTACTTC
CASRKQGVLQETQYF
>TRBJ1-2|TRBV5-6|.|.
TGTGCCAGCAGGTCTAACAGGGATTTGGGCTACACCTTC
CASRSNRDLGYTF
>TRBJ2-1|TRBV7-9|few|TRBD2
TGTGCCAGCAGCTTTGGGGGGGTTCGGGAGCAGTTCTTC
CASSFGGVREQFF
>TRBJ2-5|TRBV4-1|.|TRBD1
TGCGCCAGCAGCCACTCCACAGGGGGCAGAGAGACCCAGTACTTC
CASSHSTGGRETQYF
>TRBJ2-2|TRBV28|.|.
TGTGCCAGCAGTTCCCCCGCACTGAACACCGGGGAGCTGTTTTTT
CASSSPALNTGELFF
>TRBJ2-7|TRBV7-9|.|.
TGTGCCAGCAAACAGGGTACAGGTTACGAGCAGTACTTC
CASKQGTGYEQYF
>TRBJ1-2|TRBV12-3/TRBV12-4|.|.
TGTGCCAGCAGTCTAAGCACTAACTATGGCTACACCTTC
CASSLSTNYGYTF
>TRBJ1-2|TRBV2|once|TRBD1
TGTGCCAGCAGTTTGGTCGGGACAGGGGCGCGGGGCTACACCTTC
CASSLVGTGARGYTF
>TRBJ1-6|TRBV28|.|.
TGTGCCAGCAGCCCGACTACCCTGTATAATTCACCCCTCCACTTT
CASSPTTLYNSPLHF
>TRBJ1-3|TRBV12-5|.|TRBD1
TGTGCTAGTGGTTTGGGACAGGGAATCTCTGGAAACACCATATATTTT
CASGLGQGISGNTIYF